The source of this T cell receptor beta chain is a study of T cell repertoires in aging, cancer and after chemotherapy. The CDR3 contains 16 residues. V lost 1 base and J 1 base, leaving 13 bases between the germline ends. CDR1 is MNHNS, CDR2 SASEGT, per germline. Rearranged V-D-J TRB sequences were amplified with a mixed TRB-A/B primer pool. TCRdb analysed the multiplex PCR reads with MiXCR anew, one entry per CDR3 protein. The repertoire includes 11,000 or so distinct CDR3 sequences, 24% of them detected once, and roughly 2% sits in the top ten. Peripheral blood genomic DNA, not sorted cells or RNA, was the template.

The source material was blood. V and J are TRBV6-1 and TRBJ2-5; the D is unclear. The receptor was derived from a human donor in good health. The CDR3 bases are TGTGCCAGCAGTGAAGGGTACAGAAGTTCCCAAGAGACCCAGTACTTC. Translating gives CASSEGYRSSQETQYF.